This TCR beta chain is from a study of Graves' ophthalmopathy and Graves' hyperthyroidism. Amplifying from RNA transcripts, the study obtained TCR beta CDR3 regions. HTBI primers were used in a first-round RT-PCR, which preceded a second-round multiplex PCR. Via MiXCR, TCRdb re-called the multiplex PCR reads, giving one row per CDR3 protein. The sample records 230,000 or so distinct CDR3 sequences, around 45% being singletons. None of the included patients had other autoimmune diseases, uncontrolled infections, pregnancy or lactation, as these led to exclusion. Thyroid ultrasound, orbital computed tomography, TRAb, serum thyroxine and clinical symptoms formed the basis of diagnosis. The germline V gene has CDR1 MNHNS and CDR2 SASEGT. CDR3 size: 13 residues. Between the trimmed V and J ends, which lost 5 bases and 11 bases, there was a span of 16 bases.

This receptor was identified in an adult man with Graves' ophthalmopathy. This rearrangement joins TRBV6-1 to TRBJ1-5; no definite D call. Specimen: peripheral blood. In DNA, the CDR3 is TGTGCCAGCAGTTACTCCCCTGTAGGGACCCAGCATTTT. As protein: CASSYSPVGTQHF.